This note documents a single TCR beta chain sequence. What it binds is not known. CDR3 length equals 15 residues. The trim removed 6 bases at V and 0 bases at J, leaving 8 bases unmatched. Germline V CDR1 and CDR2: MNHEY, SVGAGI. The data are from a study of cytomegalovirus exposure and HLA in healthy donors. The donors (healthy individuals) were bone marrow donors. Findings and caveats of the study: Earlier results showed most TCR beta V segments being productive about 90% or about 30% of the time. According to a later analysis, donors in an Asian-associated ancestry cluster reportedly had fewer N-insertions than the roughly 660-donor mean. What a later analysis showed was that several of the most significant clusters appeared linked to common viral pathogens.

PCR primers comprised 60 Vbeta and 13 Jbeta primers. Assay: immunoSEQ multiplex PCR; the TCRdb copy retains only in-frame clones and omits some. The table shows 150,000 to 200,000 clones, with about 79% occurring only once. The chain couples TRBV6-5 to TRBJ2-7; 7 bases fit TRBD1. The TCR was taken from a woman aged 45-60 years in good health and CMV-seronegative. The sample taken for sequencing was PBMCs. The CDR3 DNA sequence: TGTGCCAGCAGACCCCGGGACAGTAGCTCCTACGAGCAGTACTTC. It encodes CASRPRDSSSYEQYF.